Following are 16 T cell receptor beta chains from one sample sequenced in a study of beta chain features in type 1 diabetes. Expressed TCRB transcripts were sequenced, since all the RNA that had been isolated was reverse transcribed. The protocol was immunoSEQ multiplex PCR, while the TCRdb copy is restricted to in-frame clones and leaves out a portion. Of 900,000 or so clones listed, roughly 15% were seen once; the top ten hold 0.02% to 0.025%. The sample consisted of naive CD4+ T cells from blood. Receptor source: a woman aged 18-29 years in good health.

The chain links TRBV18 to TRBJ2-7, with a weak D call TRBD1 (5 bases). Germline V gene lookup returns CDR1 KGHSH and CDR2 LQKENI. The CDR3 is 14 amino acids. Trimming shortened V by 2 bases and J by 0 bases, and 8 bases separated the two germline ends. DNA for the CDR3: TGTGCCAGCTCACCAAAAGGGGTCTCCTACGAGCAGTACTTC. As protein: CASSPKGVSYEQYF.

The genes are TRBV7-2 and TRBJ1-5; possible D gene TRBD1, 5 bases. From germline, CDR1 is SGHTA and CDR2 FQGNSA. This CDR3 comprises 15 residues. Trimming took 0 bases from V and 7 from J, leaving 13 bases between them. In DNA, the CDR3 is TGTGCCAGCAGCTTAGCTTTGTTCGGGGCCCAGCCCCAGCATTTT. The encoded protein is CASSLALFGAQPQHF.

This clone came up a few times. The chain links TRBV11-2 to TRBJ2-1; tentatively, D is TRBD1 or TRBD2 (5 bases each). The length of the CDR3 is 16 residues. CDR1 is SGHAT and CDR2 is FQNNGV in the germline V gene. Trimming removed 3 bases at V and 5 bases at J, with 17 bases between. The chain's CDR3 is CASSFTMQLGDNEQFF. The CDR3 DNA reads TGTGCCAGCAGCTTTACAATGCAGTTGGGGGACAATGAGCAGTTCTTC.

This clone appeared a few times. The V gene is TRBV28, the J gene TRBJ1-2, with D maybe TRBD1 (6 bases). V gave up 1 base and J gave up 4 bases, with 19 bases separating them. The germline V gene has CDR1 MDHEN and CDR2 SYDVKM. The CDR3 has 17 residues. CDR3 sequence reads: CASSLSSQQGIFYGYTF. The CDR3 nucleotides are TGTGCCAGCAGTTTATCCAGTCAACAGGGTATATTCTATGGCTACACCTTC.

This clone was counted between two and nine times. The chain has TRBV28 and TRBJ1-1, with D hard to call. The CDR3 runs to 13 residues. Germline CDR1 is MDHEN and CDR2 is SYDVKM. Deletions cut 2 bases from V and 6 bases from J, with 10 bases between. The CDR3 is CASSLRANAEAFF. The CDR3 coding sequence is TGTGCCAGCAGTTTAAGGGCTAACGCTGAAGCTTTCTTT.

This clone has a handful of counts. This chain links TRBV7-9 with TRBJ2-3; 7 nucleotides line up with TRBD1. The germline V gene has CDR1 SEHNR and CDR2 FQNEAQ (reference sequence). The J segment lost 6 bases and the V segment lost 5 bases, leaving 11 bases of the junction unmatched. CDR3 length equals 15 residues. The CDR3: CASSPEGADRDTQYF. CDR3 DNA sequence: TGTGCCAGCAGCCCAGAGGGGGCGGATCGGGATACGCAGTATTTT.

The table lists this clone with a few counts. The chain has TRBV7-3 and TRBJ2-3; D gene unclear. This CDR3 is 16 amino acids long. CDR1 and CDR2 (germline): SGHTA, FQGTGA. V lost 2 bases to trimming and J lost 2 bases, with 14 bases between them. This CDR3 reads CASSLQVGSVTDTQYF. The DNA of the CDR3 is TGTGCCAGCAGCTTACAGGTCGGGTCCGTCACAGATACGCAGTATTTT.

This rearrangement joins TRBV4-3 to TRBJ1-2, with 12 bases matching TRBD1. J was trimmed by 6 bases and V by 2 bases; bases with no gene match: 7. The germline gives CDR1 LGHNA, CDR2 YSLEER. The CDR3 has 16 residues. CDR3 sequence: CASSQRPGTGGDGYTF. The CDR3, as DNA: TGCGCCAGCAGCCAACGTCCCGGGACAGGGGGCGATGGCTACACCTTC.

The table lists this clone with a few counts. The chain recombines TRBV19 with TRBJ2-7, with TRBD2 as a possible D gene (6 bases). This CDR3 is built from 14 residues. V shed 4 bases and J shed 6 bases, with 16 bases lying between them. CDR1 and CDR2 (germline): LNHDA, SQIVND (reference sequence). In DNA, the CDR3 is TGTGCCAGTAGTAGCAGTCCGGGGGAAATCGAGCAGTACTTC. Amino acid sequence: CASSSSPGEIEQYF.

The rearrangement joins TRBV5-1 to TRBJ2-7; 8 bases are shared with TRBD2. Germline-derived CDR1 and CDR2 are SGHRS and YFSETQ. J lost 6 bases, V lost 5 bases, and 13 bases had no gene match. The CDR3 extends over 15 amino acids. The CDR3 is CASRVSGTPFREQYF. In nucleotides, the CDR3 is TGCGCCAGCAGGGTTAGCGGGACACCTTTTCGCGAGCAGTACTTC.

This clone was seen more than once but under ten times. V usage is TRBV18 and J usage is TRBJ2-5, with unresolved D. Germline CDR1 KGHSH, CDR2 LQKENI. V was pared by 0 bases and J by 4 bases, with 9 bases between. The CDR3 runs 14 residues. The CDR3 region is CASSPPGLGETQYF. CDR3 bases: TGTGCCAGCTCACCACCGGGCTTAGGAGAGACCCAGTACTTC.

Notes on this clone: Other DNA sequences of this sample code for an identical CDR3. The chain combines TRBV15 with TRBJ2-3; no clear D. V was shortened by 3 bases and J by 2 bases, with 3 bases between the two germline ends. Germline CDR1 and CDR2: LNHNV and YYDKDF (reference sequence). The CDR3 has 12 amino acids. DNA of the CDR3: TGTGCCACCAGCAGGGCCACAGATACGCAGTATTTT. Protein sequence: CATSRATDTQYF.

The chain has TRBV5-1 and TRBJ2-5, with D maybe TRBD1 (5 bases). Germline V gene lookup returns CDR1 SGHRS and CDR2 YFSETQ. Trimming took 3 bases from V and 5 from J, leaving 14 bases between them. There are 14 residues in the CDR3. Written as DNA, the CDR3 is TGCGCCAGCAGCTATACAGGTGCCGGTGAGACCCAGTACTTC. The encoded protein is CASSYTGAGETQYF.

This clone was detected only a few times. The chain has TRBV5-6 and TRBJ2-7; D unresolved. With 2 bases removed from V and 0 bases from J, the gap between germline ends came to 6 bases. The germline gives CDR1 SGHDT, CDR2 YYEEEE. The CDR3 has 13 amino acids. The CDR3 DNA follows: TGTGCCAGCAGCTTCCGGGTCTCCTACGAGCAGTACTTC. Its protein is CASSFRVSYEQYF.

The CDR3 region is CASSTPGQTDTQYF. DNA of the CDR3: TGTGCCAGCAGTACGCCGGGACAGACAGATACGCAGTATTTT. The chain combines TRBV28 with TRBJ2-3, with 7 bases that match TRBD1. This CDR3 contains 14 residues. V shed 5 bases and J 3 bases; nucleotides not matched to a gene: 5. The germline V gene encodes CDR1 MDHEN and CDR2 SYDVKM.

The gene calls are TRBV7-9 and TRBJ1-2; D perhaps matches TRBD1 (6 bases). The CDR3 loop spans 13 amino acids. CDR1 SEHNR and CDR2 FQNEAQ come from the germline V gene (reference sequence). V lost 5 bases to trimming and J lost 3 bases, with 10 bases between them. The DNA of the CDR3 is TGTGCCAGCAGCCGGACAGTTTACTATGGCTACACCTTC. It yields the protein CASSRTVYYGYTF.